This TCR beta chain was identified in a study of molecular identifiers for immune sequencing clone quantification. In its sample, this clonotype was seen many times. Its antigen is not identified. The study, taken as a whole, reports: For effector cells, clones above 20 RNA copies held over 97% of molecules; for naive cells, under 1%. Sharing of a barcode by identical TCR molecules could cause highly expanded clone sizes to be underestimated.

Previously described methods and listed TCR primers were used for bulk TCR libraries. TCRdb used MiXCR to reprocess the PCR reads, holding one entry per CDR3 protein. The sample holds tens of thousands of distinct CDR3 sequences, roughly 18% seen once. Naive CD8 T cells were picked out by sorting for CD8+CD4-CCR7+CD45RA+. The CDR3 consists of 17 residues. Trimming took off 0 bases at V and 1 base at J, with 17 bases between the two ends. Germline-derived CDR1 and CDR2 are SGHRS and YFSETQ. The sequence came from a human donor in good health. Some libraries in this study had Jurkat cell RNA spiked in. This chain links TRBV5-1 with TRBJ2-7, with D unresolved. Sequences were obtained from naive CD8+ T cells from blood, with Jurkat cell RNA spiked in. The sample's subset: FACS-sorted CD8+CD4-CCR7+CD45RA+ naive T cells. In DNA, the CDR3 is TGCGCCAGCAGCTTGGTTTTATCCATGGACCGTTCCTACGAGCAGTACTTC. Translated, it gives CASSLVLSMDRSYEQYF.